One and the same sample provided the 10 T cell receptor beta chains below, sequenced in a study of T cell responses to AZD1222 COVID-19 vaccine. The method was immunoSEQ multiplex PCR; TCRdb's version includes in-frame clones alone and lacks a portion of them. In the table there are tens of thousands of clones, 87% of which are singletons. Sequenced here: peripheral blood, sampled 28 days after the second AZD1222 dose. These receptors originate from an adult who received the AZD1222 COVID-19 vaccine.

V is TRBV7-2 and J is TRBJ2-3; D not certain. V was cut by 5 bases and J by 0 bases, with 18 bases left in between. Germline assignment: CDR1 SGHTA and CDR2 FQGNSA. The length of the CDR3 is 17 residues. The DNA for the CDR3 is TGTGCCAGCAGCCGCCGGGCCATCATTGGTAGCACAGATACGCAGTATTTT. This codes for CASSRRAIIGSTDTQYF.

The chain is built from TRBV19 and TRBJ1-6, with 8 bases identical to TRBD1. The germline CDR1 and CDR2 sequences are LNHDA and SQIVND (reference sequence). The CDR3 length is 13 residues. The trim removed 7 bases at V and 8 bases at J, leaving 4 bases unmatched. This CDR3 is CASNGQGDSPLHF. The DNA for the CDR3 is TGTGCCAGTAACGGACAGGGAGATTCACCCCTCCACTTT.

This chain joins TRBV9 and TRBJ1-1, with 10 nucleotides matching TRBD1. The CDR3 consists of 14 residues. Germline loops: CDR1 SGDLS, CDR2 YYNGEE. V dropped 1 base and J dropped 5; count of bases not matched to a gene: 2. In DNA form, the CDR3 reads TGTGCCAGCAGCGTATTGGGACAGGGGACTGAAGCTTTCTTT. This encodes CASSVLGQGTEAFF.

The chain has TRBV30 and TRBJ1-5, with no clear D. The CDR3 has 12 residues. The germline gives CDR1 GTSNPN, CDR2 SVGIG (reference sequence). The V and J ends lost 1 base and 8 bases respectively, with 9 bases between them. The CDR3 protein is CAWSAYGKPQHF. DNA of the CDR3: TGTGCCTGGAGTGCGTATGGCAAGCCCCAGCATTTT.

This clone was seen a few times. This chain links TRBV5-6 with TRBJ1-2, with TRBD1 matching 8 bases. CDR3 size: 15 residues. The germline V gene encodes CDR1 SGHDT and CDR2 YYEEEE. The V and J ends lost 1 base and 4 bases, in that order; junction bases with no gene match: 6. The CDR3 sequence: CASSLRRGLGYGYTF. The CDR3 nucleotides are TGTGCCAGCAGCTTGCGCAGGGGGCTTGGCTATGGCTACACCTTC.

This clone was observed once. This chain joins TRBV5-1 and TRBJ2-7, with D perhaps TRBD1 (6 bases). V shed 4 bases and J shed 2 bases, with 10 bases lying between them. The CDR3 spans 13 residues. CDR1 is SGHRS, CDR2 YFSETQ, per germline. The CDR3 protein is CASSLDSPYEQYF. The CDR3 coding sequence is TGCGCCAGCAGCCTGGACAGCCCCTACGAGCAGTACTTC.

CDR3 amino acids: CASRGRSGPLHF. DNA of the CDR3: TGTGCCAGCAGGGGAAGAAGTGGCCCCCTCCACTTT. The chain recombines TRBV2 with TRBJ1-6; D is unresolved. The CDR3 is 12 residues long. Germline V gene sequence: CDR1 SNHLY, CDR2 FYNNEI. With 6 bases removed from V and 13 bases from J, the gap between germline ends came to 13 bases.

CDR3 sequence (DNA): TGTGCCTGGAGTTCCGGCGGGGGGTTGTATGAGCAGTTCTTC. Translated, it gives CAWSSGGGLYEQFF. This chain links TRBV30 with TRBJ2-1, with 8 bases that match TRBD2. CDR1 GTSNPN and CDR2 SVGIG come from the germline V gene (reference sequence). The CDR3 length is 14 residues. The V gene end was trimmed by 2 bases and the J gene end by 8 bases; junction bases not matched to a gene: 8. Full variable domain (remainder filled in from reference TRBV30 and TRBJ2-1): SQTIHQWPATLVQPVGSPLSLECTVEGTSNPNLYWYRQAAGRGLQLLFYSVGIGQISSEVPQNLSASRPQDRQFILSSKKLLLSDSGFYLCAWSSGGGLYEQFFGPGTRLTVL.

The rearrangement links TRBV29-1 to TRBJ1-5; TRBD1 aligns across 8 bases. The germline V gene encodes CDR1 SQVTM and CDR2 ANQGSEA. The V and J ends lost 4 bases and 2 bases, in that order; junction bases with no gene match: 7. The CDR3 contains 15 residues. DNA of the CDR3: TGCAGCGTTGTGCAGGGGGCAGGCGGCAATCAGCCCCAGCATTTT. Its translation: CSVVQGAGGNQPQHF.

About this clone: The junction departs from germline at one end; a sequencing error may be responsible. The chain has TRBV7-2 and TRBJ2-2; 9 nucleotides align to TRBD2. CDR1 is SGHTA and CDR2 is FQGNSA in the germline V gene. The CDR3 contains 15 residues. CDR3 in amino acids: CASSLAGPNTGELFF. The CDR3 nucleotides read TGTGCCAGCAGCCTAGCGGGGCCGAACACCGGGGAGCTGTTTTTT.